A selection of T cell receptor beta chains follows, all from one sample in a study of T cell responses to AZD1222 COVID-19 vaccine. TCRdb's table, derived via immunoSEQ multiplex PCR, lists solely in-frame clones and lacks some. The sample lists about 120,000 clones; 90% to 95% were seen once. The sequencing used peripheral blood, collected on day 0 of AZD1222 vaccination. Receptors originate from an adult in good health. CDR3s include the opening cysteine and the closing phenylalanine or tryptophan. A D gene is named only where the DNA matches it firmly. Rows give clone size only sometimes, using once, few, many, or a class for an expanded clone.

v_call	d_call	j_call	clone_size	cdr3_aa	cdr3_nt
TRBV14	-	TRBJ2-3	-	CASSQVPGLATDTQYF	TGTGCCAGCAGCCAAGTTCCCGGGCTAGCAACAGATACGCAGTATTTT
TRBV24-1	TRBD1	TRBJ2-7	-	CATSDVPGQGKDEQYF	TGTGCCACCAGTGATGTCCCGGGACAGGGGAAGGACGAGCAGTACTTC
TRBV5-4	-	TRBJ2-1	-	CASSRTRDPYNEQFF	TGTGCCAGCAGCCGGACCCGCGACCCCTACAATGAGCAGTTCTTC
TRBV25-1	TRBD1	TRBJ1-4	-	CASRGQGDEKLFF	TGTGCCAGCCGGGGACAGGGAGATGAAAAACTGTTTTTT
TRBV12-3/TRBV12-4	-	TRBJ2-7	-	CASSRNYEQYF	TGTGCCAGCAGCCGAAATTACGAGCAGTACTTC
TRBV24-1	-	TRBJ1-5	-	CATSGMDPNQPQHF	TGTGCCACCAGTGGGATGGACCCCAATCAGCCCCAGCATTTT
TRBV29-1	TRBD1	TRBJ1-1	-	CSVDPGTGNTEAFF	TGCAGCGTTGATCCTGGGACAGGGAACACTGAAGCTTTCTTT
TRBV5-1	TRBD2	TRBJ2-6	-	CASSWVTSGRAAGANVLTF	TGCGCCAGCAGCTGGGTGACTAGCGGGAGGGCCGCTGGGGCCAACGTCCTGACTTTC
TRBV2	-	TRBJ2-5	-	CASKDGRGQETQYF	TGTGCCAGCAAGGACGGGCGAGGACAAGAGACCCAGTACTTC
TRBV7-2	-	TRBJ1-1	-	CASSLVVNTEAFF	TGTGCCAGCAGCTTGGTAGTGAACACTGAAGCTTTCTTT
TRBV2	-	TRBJ2-7	-	CASSVLQTYEQYF	TGTGCCAGCAGTGTTCTACAGACCTACGAGCAGTACTTC
TRBV6-1	-	TRBJ2-3	-	CASGSSVASTDTQYF	TGTGCCAGCGGGAGTAGCGTGGCTAGCACAGATACGCAGTATTTT
TRBV9	TRBD1	TRBJ1-2	-	CASSAGQGNYGYTF	TGTGCCAGCAGCGCCGGACAGGGGAACTATGGCTACACCTTC
TRBV4-2	TRBD2	TRBJ2-2	-	CASGPSGRNTGELFF	TGTGCCAGCGGCCCTAGCGGGAGGAACACCGGGGAGCTGTTTTTT
TRBV29-1	-	TRBJ1-3	-	CSVQVGNTIYF	TGCAGCGTTCAAGTGGGAAACACCATATATTTT
TRBV12-5	TRBD1	TRBJ1-2	once	CASGLVRDRAYGYTF	TGTGCTAGTGGTTTGGTACGGGACAGAGCCTATGGCTACACCTTC
TRBV12-3/TRBV12-4	-	TRBJ1-1	once	CASSSRVITEAFF	TGTGCCAGCAGTTCCAGGGTAATTACTGAAGCTTTCTTT
TRBV7-9	-	TRBJ2-2	once	CASSLEQVRTGELFF	TGTGCCAGCAGCTTAGAACAGGTTCGGACCGGGGAGCTGTTTTTT
TRBV6-5	-	TRBJ1-1	-	CASSYRTERNTEAFF	TGTGCCAGCAGTTATCGGACAGAGAGGAACACTGAAGCTTTCTTT
TRBV30	TRBD1	TRBJ2-7	once	CAWSRQGGYEQYF	TGTGCCTGGTCCCGACAGGGCGGCTACGAGCAGTACTTC